Listed below are T cell receptor beta chains from one sample, sequenced in a study of T cells in Graves' hyperthyroidism and ophthalmopathy. MiXCR was run by TCRdb on the multiplex PCR reads, yielding one entry per CDR3 protein. In the table there are about 500,000 distinct CDR3 sequences, roughly 16% of which are singletons. Material: blood. These receptors all stem from a woman younger than 45 with Graves' ophthalmopathy. Both conserved end residues are part of each CDR3. A D gene is named only where the DNA matches it firmly. Size tells how often a clone was seen (once, few, many) or the class of an expanded clone, and some rows leave it out.

abundance | d_gene | j_gene | v_gene | CDR3aa | CDR3nt
- | - | TRBJ2-3 | TRBV24-1 | CATSDSDSHTQYF | TGTGCCACCAGTGATTCGGACAGTCATACGCAGTATTTT
- | - | TRBJ2-7 | TRBV19 | CASSPAGRYEQYF | TGTGCCAGTAGTCCCGCTGGGCGGTACGAGCAGTACTTC
- | - | TRBJ1-3 | TRBV28 | CASSFPSEQGSGNTIYF | TGTGCCAGCAGTTTTCCGAGCGAACAGGGATCTGGAAACACCATATATTTT
many | - | TRBJ1-2 | TRBV24-1 | CATSEAGYGYTF | TGTGCCACCAGTGAGGCAGGCTATGGCTACACCTTC
few | TRBD2 | TRBJ2-1 | TRBV19 | CASRTSGMLDNEQFF | TGTGCCAGTAGGACTAGCGGGATGCTCGACAATGAGCAGTTCTTC
- | - | TRBJ1-5 | TRBV4-3 | CASSQRRYNQPQHF | TGCGCCAGCAGCCAAAGGAGGTACAATCAGCCCCAGCATTTT
- | - | TRBJ1-1 | TRBV2 | CASSESGADTEAFF | TGTGCCAGCAGTGAATCAGGGGCGGACACTGAAGCTTTCTTT
many | - | TRBJ2-7 | TRBV6-6 | CASSYSGRNEQYF | TGTGCCAGCAGTTACTCGGGACGTAACGAGCAGTACTTC
- | - | TRBJ1-2 | TRBV20-1 | CSALDREGFGYTF | TGCAGTGCTCTGGACCGAGAAGGGTTTGGCTACACCTTC
few | - | TRBJ1-5 | TRBV20-1 | CSARGGENQPQHF | TGCAGTGCCAGAGGGGGGGAGAATCAGCCCCAGCATTTT
few | - | TRBJ1-6 | TRBV7-2 | CASSLSTGYNSPLHF | TGTGCCAGCAGCTTAAGTACAGGCTATAATTCACCCCTCCACTTT
- | - | TRBJ1-5 | TRBV7-9 | CASSKPGPNQPQHF | TGTGCCAGCAGCAAACCGGGGCCCAATCAGCCCCAGCATTTT
many | - | TRBJ1-2 | TRBV24-1 | CATWGGTRYGYTF | TGTGCCACCTGGGGAGGGACACGCTATGGCTACACCTTC
- | - | TRBJ2-5 | TRBV7-2 | CASSPFLHRLGETQYF | TGTGCCAGCAGCCCCTTTCTTCACCGACTCGGAGAGACCCAGTACTTC
many | - | TRBJ1-5 | TRBV5-5 | CASSLGWGDQPQHF | TGTGCCAGCAGCTTGGGGTGGGGAGACCAGCCCCAGCATTTT
many | - | TRBJ2-3 | TRBV9 | CASSVAPGTDTQYF | TGTGCCAGCAGCGTAGCTCCCGGCACAGATACGCAGTATTTT
- | - | TRBJ1-2 | TRBV6-1 | CASTYPSGRTGYTF | TGTGCCAGCACCTACCCCTCTGGCAGGACTGGCTACACCTTC
many | - | TRBJ2-5 | TRBV20-1 | CSARVIGGRSRETQYF | TGCAGTGCTAGAGTAATCGGGGGACGCTCCCGGGAGACCCAGTACTTC